The 10 T cell receptor beta chains presented below share a single source sample, sequenced in a study of blood T cell repertoires in COVID-19. The data were produced by immunoSEQ multiplex PCR, yet TCRdb's version contains in-frame clones alone and is incomplete. The sample lists roughly 70,000 clones, roughly 91% seen once, with 1.1% to 1.5% in the top ten. The sequenced material came from peripheral blood. These receptors were collected from a man aged 55 to 70 with acute or convalescent COVID-19.

The chain employs TRBV5-1 and TRBJ1-1, with no clear D. This CDR3 has 13 residues. With 7 bases removed from V and 0 bases from J, the gap between germline ends came to 10 bases. Per the germline V gene, CDR1 is SGHRS and CDR2 is YFSETQ. Here the CDR3 DNA reads TGCGCCAGCCGATCTTCTATGAACACTGAAGCTTTCTTT. Its protein is CASRSSMNTEAFF. The complete variable domain, with remaining parts taken from reference TRBV5-1 and TRBJ1-1, reads KAGVTQTPRYLIKTRGQQVTLSCSPISGHRSVSWYQQTPGQGLQFLFEYFSETQRNKGNFPGRFSGRQFSNSRSEMNVSTLELGDSALYLCASRSSMNTEAFFGQGTRLTVV.

V and J are TRBV24-1 and TRBJ2-2; D remains ambiguous. The V gene's germline CDR1 is KGHDR and CDR2 SFDVKD. This CDR3 has 14 amino acids. Trimming cost V 10 bases and J 0 bases, with 11 bases left between them. CDR3 sequence: CATMSVANTGELFF. CDR3 coding DNA: TGTGCCACAATGAGCGTCGCGAACACCGGGGAGCTGTTTTTT.

The chain carries TRBV19 and TRBJ2-1; D uncertain. CDR3 length equals 12 residues. Trimming cost V 4 bases and J 11 bases, with 12 bases left between them. Germline V gene sequence: CDR1 LNHDA, CDR2 SQIVND (reference sequence). This CDR3 is CASSRSAEKQFF. The CDR3 bases are TGTGCCAGTAGTAGATCTGCGGAAAAGCAGTTCTTC.

The chain joins TRBV6-4 to TRBJ1-6; possible D gene TRBD1, 5 bases. Germline CDR1 MRHNA, CDR2 SNTAGT. The CDR3 is 15 residues long. Trimming cost V 0 bases and J 7 bases, with 10 bases left between them. The CDR3 region is CASSDSTRGNSPLHF. For the CDR3, the DNA is TGTGCCAGCAGTGACTCAACCCGGGGGAATTCACCCCTCCACTTT.

This clone has a handful of counts. The chain couples TRBV5-6 to TRBJ1-2; the D is unclear. Germline V gives CDR1 SGHDT, CDR2 YYEEEE. This CDR3 is 18 amino acids long. V shed 5 bases and J shed 0 bases, with 23 bases lying between them. The CDR3 nucleotides read TGTGCCAGCAGTATTTCGATAGAGGTATTCCGATCTAACTATGGCTACACCTTC. This encodes CASSISIEVFRSNYGYTF.

The chain uses TRBV6-1 and TRBJ1-2; no reliable D call. Trimming left V 7 bases short and J 4 bases short, with 7 bases between. The CDR3 runs to 11 residues. CDR1 MNHNS and CDR2 SASEGT come from the germline V gene. The DNA for the CDR3 is TGTGCCAGCAAACAGTTCTATGGCTACACCTTC. It yields the protein CASKQFYGYTF.

V usage is TRBV2 and J usage is TRBJ2-1; 11 bases agree with TRBD2. Looked up from germline, CDR1 is SNHLY and CDR2 is FYNNEI. J gave up 8 bases and V 6 bases, and 18 bases lay outside the gene matches. This CDR3 is 18 amino acids long. CDR3 loop: CASRTPILSGGAGDEQFF. CDR3 in DNA: TGTGCCAGCAGGACTCCTATACTTAGCGGGGGGGCAGGCGATGAGCAGTTCTTC.

V and J are TRBV27 and TRBJ1-6; possible D gene TRBD1, 5 bases. The CDR3 runs 14 residues. V lost 6 bases and J lost 7, with 13 bases in between. The germline CDR1 and CDR2 sequences are MNHEY and SMNVEV (reference sequence). The CDR3 nucleotides read TGTGCCAGCAGGGGGCAAAACCGGAATTCACCCCTCCACTTT. Translating gives CASRGQNRNSPLHF.

J is TRBJ2-1 and V is TRBV7-9, with TRBD2 matching 9 bases. The CDR3 length is 16 residues. Looked up from germline, CDR1 is SEHNR and CDR2 is FQNEAQ (reference sequence). J gave up 7 bases and V 8 bases, and 15 bases lay outside the gene matches. The CDR3 region is CASCETLAGAGNEQFF. CDR3 in DNA: TGTGCCAGCTGTGAAACATTAGCGGGGGCGGGGAATGAGCAGTTCTTC.

V is TRBV4-1 and J is TRBJ1-2; 9 positions agree with TRBD1. CDR3 length: 18 residues. Per the germline V gene, CDR1 is MGHRA and CDR2 is YSYEKL. The V and J ends lost 1 base and 8 bases, in that order; junction bases with no gene match: 17. The CDR3 DNA reads as TGCGCCAGCAGCCAAGCCCGGGGGGGGACAGGGAGTTTAGAAGGCTACACCTTC. This sequence encodes CASSQARGGTGSLEGYTF.